Shown below are 25 T cell receptor beta chains from a single sample sequenced in a study of PD-L1 blockade in urothelial cancer. The assay was immunoSEQ multiplex PCR, and TCRdb's table has in-frame clones only and misses some. The table includes tens of thousands of clones, around 82% detected once. Here the sequenced sample was PBMCs, taken around atezolizumab (anti-PD-L1) treatment. These receptors were taken from a man between 65 and 85 years old with urothelial cancer.

The chain is built from TRBV18 and TRBJ2-2; 7 bases are shared with TRBD1. The CDR3 extends over 15 amino acids. Per the germline V gene, CDR1 is KGHSH and CDR2 is LQKENI. The junction had 8 bases not matched to a gene; V was cut back by 4 bases and J by 6 bases. CDR3 in amino acids: CASSLRDRDAGELFF. CDR3 nucleotides: TGTGCCAGCTCACTACGGGACAGAGACGCCGGGGAGCTGTTTTTT.

The chain couples TRBV30 to TRBJ2-7, with a tentative D call TRBD2 (7 bases). Germline V gene sequence: CDR1 GTSNPN, CDR2 SVGIG (reference sequence). Trimming took off 0 bases at V and 6 bases at J, with 18 bases between the two ends. There are 15 residues in the CDR3. The CDR3 sequence is CAWSVLSGGRGEQYF. The CDR3 DNA is TGTGCCTGGAGTGTATTGTCGGGGGGCCGGGGCGAGCAGTACTTC. Variable domain in full (rest from reference TRBV30 and TRBJ2-7): SQTIHQWPATLVQPVGSPLSLECTVEGTSNPNLYWYRQAAGRGLQLLFYSVGIGQISSEVPQNLSASRPQDRQFILSSKKLLLSDSGFYLCAWSVLSGGRGEQYFGPGTRLTVT.

This rearrangement joins TRBV7-8 to TRBJ1-4, with a weak D call TRBD1 (6 bases). The CDR3 sequence is 14 residues long. V was shortened by 5 bases and J by 1 base, with 8 bases between the two germline ends. Germline lookup yields CDR1 SGHVS and CDR2 FQNEAQ. The CDR3 region has the DNA TGTGCCAGCAGCCAGGGGAGAACTAATGAAAAACTGTTTTTT. It is translated as CASSQGRTNEKLFF.

V gene TRBV14 combines with J gene TRBJ2-5, with TRBD2 identical over 10 bases. V lost 1 base, J lost 2 bases, and 1 base stayed unmatched. The V gene's germline CDR1 is SGHDN and CDR2 FVKESK. The CDR3 contains 15 residues. The CDR3 bases are TGTGCCAGCAGCCAAGCTAGCGGGAGACAAGAGACCCAGTACTTC. Residues: CASSQASGRQETQYF.

In DNA form, the CDR3 reads TGTGCCAGCAGCTTACGGGCAGGGGCCTCCTACGAGCAGTACTTC. This encodes CASSLRAGASYEQYF. J is TRBJ2-7 and V is TRBV7-2; weak D call: TRBD1 (6 bases). The CDR3 is 15 amino acids. V dropped 2 bases and J dropped 0 bases, with 11 bases sitting between them. Germline-derived CDR1 and CDR2 are SGHTA and FQGNSA.

This sequence joins TRBV29-1 and TRBJ2-3, with D possibly matching TRBD2 (6 bases). Trimming pared 0 bases from V and 1 base from J, leaving 11 bases between. Germline V gene sequence: CDR1 SQVTM, CDR2 ANQGSEA. The CDR3 has 15 residues. The CDR3 loop is CSVEDRPSGTDTQYF. CDR3 nucleotide sequence: TGCAGCGTTGAAGATCGCCCTAGCGGCACAGATACGCAGTATTTT.

V is TRBV2 and J is TRBJ2-5; tentatively, D is TRBD1 (5 bases). Looked up from germline, CDR1 is SNHLY and CDR2 is FYNNEI. The ends were cut back, 7 bases at V and 1 base at J, with 13 bases in the middle. CDR3 size: 14 residues. In DNA, the CDR3 is TGTGCCAGCACCCAGGGTACAGGCCAAGAGACCCAGTACTTC. Translating gives CASTQGTGQETQYF.

This rearrangement joins TRBV15 to TRBJ2-3; 10 bases line up with TRBD2. V lost 3 bases, J lost 0 bases, and 3 bases stayed unmatched. Germline V gene data show CDR1 as LNHNV and CDR2 as YYDKDF (reference sequence). This CDR3 has 16 amino acids. DNA of the CDR3: TGTGCCACCAGCAGCCGAGCGGGAGGGAGCACAGATACGCAGTATTTT. It encodes CATSSRAGGSTDTQYF.

The chain is built from TRBV19 and TRBJ1-2; a possible D gene is TRBD1 (6 bases). Germline CDR1 and CDR2: LNHDA and SQIVND (reference sequence). There are 12 residues in the CDR3. V was clipped by 4 bases and J by 5 bases, with 8 bases between them. CDR3 loop: CASSTTGYGYTF. The CDR3 DNA sequence: TGTGCCAGTAGTACGACAGGATATGGCTACACCTTC.

This sequence joins TRBV28 and TRBJ1-4; D possibly corresponds to TRBD1 (6 bases). CDR3 size: 14 residues. The V end lost 2 bases, the J end lost 5 bases, and 9 bases lay between the germline ends. Germline V gives CDR1 MDHEN, CDR2 SYDVKM. For the CDR3, the DNA is TGTGCCAGCAGTTTAGGTGGGGGCAATGAAAAACTGTTTTTT. Its translation is CASSLGGGNEKLFF.

V usage is TRBV15 and J usage is TRBJ2-7; a possible D gene is TRBD2 (5 bases). CDR1 LNHNV and CDR2 YYDKDF come from the germline V gene (reference sequence). This CDR3 has 15 amino acids. V shed 0 bases and J shed 1 base, with 10 bases lying between them. CDR3 loop: CATSRDRGESYEQYF. The CDR3, as DNA: TGTGCCACCAGCAGAGATCGGGGAGAATCCTACGAGCAGTACTTC. Filled out from reference TRBV15 and TRBJ2-7, the complete variable domain reads DAMVIQNPRYQVTQFGKPVTLSCSQTLNHNVMYWYQQKSSQAPKLLFHYYDKDFNNEADTPDNFQSRRPNTSFCFLDIRSPGLGDTAMYLCATSRDRGESYEQYFGPGTRLTVT.

This clone was observed a single time. V gene TRBV5-1 combines with J gene TRBJ2-3, with D perhaps matching TRBD2 (6 bases). In germline, CDR1 is SGHRS, CDR2 YFSETQ. V shed 0 bases and J shed 5 bases, with 16 bases lying between them. CDR3 length: 16 amino acids. This chain's CDR3 is CASSLGGGAFRDTQYF. The CDR3 coding sequence is TGCGCCAGCAGCTTGGGTGGCGGGGCGTTTAGAGATACGCAGTATTTT.

This chain joins TRBV7-2 and TRBJ1-5; 12 bases are a match to TRBD1. Per germline, CDR1 SGHTA and CDR2 FQGNSA. The ends lost 5 bases at V and 6 bases at J; junction bases unmatched: 8. The CDR3 is made up of 16 amino acids. The CDR3 reads CASSTPGQGAGQPQHF. Written as DNA, the CDR3 is TGTGCCAGCAGCACTCCGGGACAGGGGGCTGGTCAGCCCCAGCATTTT.

This clone appeared a single time. The genes are TRBV4-3 and TRBJ1-6, with D hard to call. The ends were cut back, 4 bases at V and 0 bases at J, with 7 bases in the middle. CDR3 length: 15 amino acids. Germline assignment: CDR1 LGHNA and CDR2 YSLEER. This chain's CDR3 is CASSLRSSYNSPLHF. The CDR3 bases are TGCGCCAGCAGCCTGCGAAGCTCCTATAATTCACCCCTCCACTTT.

This clone appeared a few times. This chain links TRBV5-1 with TRBJ2-7; 7 bases agree with TRBD2. The CDR3 spans 14 residues. CDR1 and CDR2 (germline): SGHRS, YFSETQ. J gave up 5 bases and V 4 bases, and 9 bases lay outside the gene matches. The DNA for the CDR3 is TGCGCCAGCAGCCCGGGGGGACCTCGGAACGAGCAGTACTTC. Its translation: CASSPGGPRNEQYF.

V is TRBV4-3 and J is TRBJ2-3; D might be TRBD1 (6 bases). Germline-derived CDR1 and CDR2 are LGHNA and YSLEER. This CDR3 spans 14 amino acids. Trimming shortened V by 4 bases and J by 2 bases, and 10 bases separated the two germline ends. DNA for the CDR3: TGCGCCAGCAGCCCAGGGGTGAACACAGATACGCAGTATTTT. Protein: CASSPGVNTDTQYF.

The V gene is TRBV9, the J gene TRBJ2-7; D unclear. This CDR3 has 14 residues. The germline CDR1 and CDR2 sequences are SGDLS and YYNGEE. Between the trimmed V and J ends, which lost 0 bases and 2 bases, there was a span of 9 bases. CDR3: CASSVASLTYEQYF. The CDR3 coding sequence is TGTGCCAGCAGCGTAGCAAGCCTCACCTACGAGCAGTACTTC. Using reference TRBV9 and TRBJ2-7 for the parts outside the CDR3, the full variable domain is DSGVTQTPKHLITATGQRVTLRCSPRSGDLSVYWYQQSLDQGLQFLIQYYNGEERAKGNILERFSAQQFPDLHSELNLSSLELGDSALYFCASSVASLTYEQYFGPGTRLTVT.

The chain has TRBV5-1 and TRBJ2-3; no clear D. The CDR3 length is 13 residues. V dropped 0 bases and J dropped 4 bases, with 6 bases sitting between them. Germline assignment: CDR1 SGHRS and CDR2 YFSETQ. CDR3 in DNA: TGCGCCAGCAGCTTGGACAGCTCAGATACGCAGTATTTT. Its translation: CASSLDSSDTQYF.

V is TRBV12-5 and J is TRBJ2-2, with 8 bases fitting TRBD1. Germline CDR1 is LGHNT and CDR2 is FRNRAP. The length of the CDR3 is 14 residues. The V and J ends lost 5 bases and 5 bases, in that order; junction bases with no gene match: 4. The CDR3 DNA reads as TGTGCTAGTGGTCCGGACAGGGATACCGGGGAGCTGTTTTTT. Translation gives CASGPDRDTGELFF.

In this sample, this clone turned up once. The V and J genes are TRBV28 and TRBJ2-3; TRBD2 matches at 12 bases. From germline, CDR1 is MDHEN and CDR2 SYDVKM. The V gene end was trimmed by 5 bases and the J gene end by 3 bases; junction bases not matched to a gene: 12. This CDR3 has 18 amino acids. In DNA form, the CDR3 reads TGTGCCAGCAGTGCTATTTCCCCCGGACTAGCGGGGACAGATACGCAGTATTTT. The encoded protein is CASSAISPGLAGTDTQYF.

The DNA of the CDR3 is TGTGCCAGCAGTGAAGCCCGCGGGGGGGGGACCCAGTACTTC. It specifies CASSEARGGGTQYF. The rearrangement joins TRBV2 to TRBJ2-5, with 9 bases identical to TRBD2. The V and J ends lost 0 bases and 7 bases, in that order; junction bases with no gene match: 3. Germline V gene lookup returns CDR1 SNHLY and CDR2 FYNNEI. The CDR3 sequence is 14 residues long.

V is TRBV7-2 and J is TRBJ2-7; TRBD1 matches at 7 bases. Germline values: CDR1 SGHTA, CDR2 FQGNSA. V lost 4 bases, J lost 2 bases, and 5 bases stayed unmatched. CDR3 length equals 14 residues. In nucleotides, the CDR3 is TGTGCCAGCAGCTCTAGGGGGCTCACCTACGAGCAGTACTTC. Translation: CASSSRGLTYEQYF.

In its sample, this clone was seen once. V is TRBV28 and J is TRBJ1-4, with 7 bases identical to TRBD1. The V segment lost 1 base and the J segment 2 bases; nucleotides outside the gene matches: 1. The CDR3 totals 15 residues. Germline values: CDR1 MDHEN, CDR2 SYDVKM. The CDR3 DNA follows: TGTGCCAGCAGTTTATCAGGGGGTACTAATGAAAAACTGTTTTTT. Translated, it gives CASSLSGGTNEKLFF.

The chain couples TRBV6-6 to TRBJ1-5; perhaps TRBD1 as D (6 bases). V shed 4 bases and J shed 4 bases, with 17 bases lying between them. Per the germline V gene, CDR1 is MNHNY and CDR2 is SVGAGI (reference sequence). This CDR3 region has 16 residues. CDR3 in DNA: TGTGCCAGCAGTTTCGACAGGAGGAATGGGAATCAGCCCCAGCATTTT. Encoded protein: CASSFDRRNGNQPQHF.

The chain combines TRBV7-9 with TRBJ2-1, with a weak D call TRBD1 (6 bases). There are 14 residues in the CDR3. CDR1 is SEHNR, CDR2 FQNEAQ, per germline (reference sequence). With 11 bases removed from V and 5 bases from J, the gap between germline ends came to 19 bases. Here the CDR3 reads CAGSSGTKNNEQFF. CDR3 nucleotide sequence: TGTGCCGGTTCCTCGGGGACAAAAAACAATGAGCAGTTCTTC.